The rows below give T cell receptor beta chains drawn from one sample of a study of HIV-infected children after antiretroviral therapy interruption. Each CDR3 protein is one row after TCRdb ran MiXCR on the 3' RACE reads. The table records tens of thousands of distinct CDR3 sequences, over 6.5% of them present only once. Sequenced here: CD45RA+ CD4+ T cells from PBMCs, pooled from several time points, sampled from a donor given antiretroviral therapy, either interrupted or continuous. The receptors shown here come from a pool of human donors with HIV. CDR3s include the opening cysteine and the closing phenylalanine or tryptophan. D genes are given only for firm matches. The listing skips clone size in some rows; elsewhere it reads once, few, many or a size class.

>TRBJ2-3|many|.|TRBV5-1
TGCGCCAGCAGCTTGTTTAGCGAAGGAGATACGCAGTATTTT
CASSLFSEGDTQYF
>TRBJ2-4|.|.|TRBV5-8
TGTGCCAGCAGCTTGTCGGGGCAGGGATCAGCCAAAAACATTCAGTACTTC
CASSLSGQGSAKNIQYF
>TRBJ2-3|.|.|TRBV28
TGTGCCAGCAGTTATCTAGGGGAAGGGGGGACAGATACGCAGTATTTT
CASSYLGEGGTDTQYF
>TRBJ2-4|many|TRBD2|TRBV19
TGTGCCAGTAATCAGGGAGGGGACATTCAGTACTTC
CASNQGGDIQYF
>TRBJ2-1|many|TRBD2|TRBV11-3
TGTGCCAGCAGCTTGACTAGCGGGAGTTTCGATGAGCAGTTCTTC
CASSLTSGSFDEQFF
>TRBJ2-3|.|.|TRBV28
TGTGCCAGCAGTTTAGGGCTAGTGTCAGATACGCAGTATTTT
CASSLGLVSDTQYF
>TRBJ2-3|many|.|TRBV11-2
TGTGCCAGCAGCTTAAGACGTTCAGATACGCAGTATTTT
CASSLRRSDTQYF
>TRBJ2-7|many|TRBD1|TRBV28
TGTGCCAGCAGTTTAGGGACAGCCGAGCAGTACTTC
CASSLGTAEQYF
>TRBJ2-3|few|.|TRBV6-1
TGTGCCAGCATTGGACGGCCCGACGGGGGCCAGTATTTT
CASIGRPDGGQYF
>TRBJ2-2|.|.|TRBV29-1
TGCAGCGTTCGTAACACCGGGGAGCTGTTTTTT
CSVRNTGELFF
>TRBJ1-4|few|.|TRBV5-6
TGTGCCAGCAAGCTCGGGGGAAGATTCGAAAAACTGTTTTTT
CASKLGGRFEKLFF
>TRBJ1-1|many|.|TRBV12-3/TRBV12-4
TGTGCCAGCAGTCCCCGTATGAACACTGAAGCTTTCTTT
CASSPRMNTEAFF
>TRBJ1-2|few|.|TRBV6-1
TGTGCCAGCAGTGAGGGGCAGCATGGCTACACCTTC
CASSEGQHGYTF
>TRBJ2-6|many|.|TRBV29-1
TGCAGCGTTGGGCAGATGTCCGGGGCCAACGTCCTGACTTTC
CSVGQMSGANVLTF
>TRBJ2-7|many|TRBD1|TRBV12-3/TRBV12-4
TGTGCCAGCAGTTCTCATGGTGTAGGACAGGGGAAAAGGTACGAGCAGTACTTC
CASSSHGVGQGKRYEQYF
>TRBJ1-2|many|TRBD1|TRBV6-1
TGTGCCAGCAGTGAACCCGGACGACAGGGGGCGAGTTACACCTTC
CASSEPGRQGASYTF
>TRBJ1-3|many|.|TRBV11-2
TGTGCCAGCAGCCCGCTTGTTCGGCTGAGCTCTGGAAACACCATATATTTT
CASSPLVRLSSGNTIYF
>TRBJ2-7|many|.|TRBV6-2/TRBV6-3
TGTGCCAGCGGGTTCCGCCACCTTCACCTCCCCTCCTACGAGCAGTACTTC
CASGFRHLHLPSYEQYF
>TRBJ1-2|few|.|TRBV3-1
TGTGCCAGCAGCCAACTGGTCAGGGATGGCTACACCTTC
CASSQLVRDGYTF
>TRBJ2-3|many|.|TRBV23-1
TGCGCCAGCAGTTCGCGCTCGGGGAATGGGTATTTT
CASSSRSGNGYF
>TRBJ2-5|many|TRBD1|TRBV12-3/TRBV12-4
TGTGCCAGCAGACAGGGGACGGGTGAGACCCAGTACTTC
CASRQGTGETQYF
>TRBJ2-7|.|TRBD1|TRBV10-3
TGTGCCATCAGTGAGAAAACCGCCGGACAGGAAGGGTACGAGCAGTACTTC
CAISEKTAGQEGYEQYF
>TRBJ2-2|.|.|TRBV7-9
TGTGCCAGCAGCCTCCCCTGGGGCAGGTTGAACACCGGGGAGCTGTTTTTT
CASSLPWGRLNTGELFF